The 23 T cell receptor beta chains below were found in one sample sequenced in a study of beta chain features in type 1 diabetes. TCRB transcripts that were expressed got sequenced, as all of the isolated RNA had been reverse transcribed. Data came from immunoSEQ multiplex PCR; TCRdb stores just in-frame clones and leaves some out. The sample has about 250,000 clones, around an eighth seen once. Specimen: naive CD4+ T cells from blood. These receptors came from a woman aged 40 to 50 in good health.

The V call is TRBV18, the J call TRBJ2-7; D is ambiguous. With 2 bases removed from V and 0 bases from J, the gap between germline ends came to 8 bases. The CDR3 contains 14 residues. Germline V gene sequence: CDR1 KGHSH, CDR2 LQKENI. In DNA form, the CDR3 reads TGTGCCAGCTCACCATTTTTCCTCTCCTACGAGCAGTACTTC. It translates to CASSPFFLSYEQYF. Using reference TRBV18 and TRBJ2-7 for the parts outside the CDR3, the full variable domain is NAGVMQNPRHLVRRRGQEARLRCSPMKGHSHVYWYRQLPEEGLKFMVYLQKENIIDESGMPKERFSAEFPKEGPSILRIQQVVRGDSAAYFCASSPFFLSYEQYFGPGTRLTVT.

The table lists this clone with a few counts. This chain links TRBV4-3 with TRBJ1-2; weak D call: TRBD1 (5 bases). Between the trimmed V and J ends, which lost 0 bases and 5 bases, there was a span of 16 bases. The CDR3 covers 16 residues. CDR1 and CDR2 (germline): LGHNA, YSLEER. CDR3 in amino acids: CASSQDTIAGMYGYTF. Written as DNA, the CDR3 is TGCGCCAGCAGCCAAGATACGATTGCAGGGATGTATGGCTACACCTTC.

The CDR3 DNA is TGTGCCAGCAGCCCCCGGACAGTGAATTCCTACGAGCAGTACTTC. This translates into CASSPRTVNSYEQYF. The rearrangement uses TRBV9 and TRBJ2-7, with D tentatively TRBD1 (6 bases). The length of the CDR3 is 15 residues. V was clipped by 4 bases and J by 1 base, with 15 bases between them. Germline V CDR1 and CDR2: SGDLS, YYNGEE.

This clone was seen only a few times. This sequence joins TRBV7-9 and TRBJ1-1, with D unresolved. With 7 bases removed from V and 1 base from J, the gap between germline ends came to 4 bases. The CDR3 has 11 amino acids. The germline gives CDR1 SEHNR, CDR2 FQNEAQ (reference sequence). CDR3 region: CASIQNTEAFF. For the CDR3, the DNA is TGTGCCAGCATCCAGAACACTGAAGCTTTCTTT.

The chain employs TRBV11-2 and TRBJ2-7; 7 positions agree with TRBD1. J gave up 6 bases and V 2 bases, and 7 bases lay outside the gene matches. This CDR3 contains 14 residues. In germline, CDR1 is SGHAT, CDR2 FQNNGV. This CDR3 is CASSLPGQRREQYF. The CDR3 nucleotides read TGTGCCAGCAGCTTACCGGGACAGCGACGCGAGCAGTACTTC.

The J gene is TRBJ1-6, the V gene TRBV5-1; weak D call: TRBD1 (6 bases). The V and J ends lost 1 base and 7 bases respectively, with 12 bases between them. This CDR3 has 15 amino acids. The V gene's germline CDR1 is SGHRS and CDR2 YFSETQ. The CDR3 DNA reads TGCGCCAGCAGCTTGTCAGGGGCTACAAATTCACCCCTCCACTTT. As protein: CASSLSGATNSPLHF.

The rearrangement joins TRBV6-1 to TRBJ2-7; 7 bases fit TRBD1. Germline V CDR1 and CDR2: MNHNS, SASEGT. This CDR3 has 13 amino acids. The V and J ends lost 9 bases and 2 bases, in that order; junction bases with no gene match: 7. In DNA form, the CDR3 reads TGTGCCAGTTGGGACAGCCCTACCTACGAGCAGTACTTC. Protein sequence: CASWDSPTYEQYF.

This clone has more than one count but fewer than ten. The chain is built from TRBV6-5 and TRBJ2-2, with a tentative D call TRBD1 (5 bases). The CDR3 loop spans 14 amino acids. CDR1 is MNHEY and CDR2 is SVGAGI in the germline V gene. Trimming stripped 7 bases from V and 6 bases from J, with 15 bases between. The CDR3: CASMGSWGSGELFF. CDR3 in DNA: TGTGCCAGCATGGGATCTTGGGGCTCCGGGGAGCTGTTTTTT.

This clone was counted a few times. This sequence joins TRBV29-1 and TRBJ1-2; TRBD1 matches at 10 bases. Germline V gives CDR1 SQVTM, CDR2 ANQGSEA. Trimming took 6 bases from V and 8 from J; bases not matched to a gene: 9. The CDR3 covers 13 residues. CDR3 DNA: TGCAGCGTGGCCGAGGGACAGGGGAAAGGCTACACCTTC. Residues: CSVAEGQGKGYTF.

This clone appeared a few times. Different DNA sequences within this sample yield the same CDR3. The CDR3 DNA sequence: TGTGCCAGCAGCCGGGACAGGGGTGGCAATGAGCAGTTCTTC. Translated: CASSRDRGGNEQFF. V gene TRBV7-2 combines with J gene TRBJ2-1; the match to TRBD1 covers 10 bases. J was trimmed by 6 bases and V by 5 bases; bases with no gene match: 4. The CDR3 extends over 14 amino acids. The germline CDR1 and CDR2 sequences are SGHTA and FQGNSA.

The chain employs TRBV6-5 and TRBJ1-6; D uncertain. Germline-derived CDR1 and CDR2 are MNHEY and SVGAGI. The ends were cut back, 6 bases at V and 8 bases at J, with 11 bases in the middle. This CDR3 has 13 amino acids. The CDR3 loop reads CASRVRFYSPLHF. The CDR3 DNA is TGTGCCAGCAGGGTCAGGTTCTATTCACCCCTCCACTTT.

This rearrangement joins TRBV7-2 to TRBJ2-7, with D perhaps TRBD1 (6 bases). The CDR3 has 13 residues. Deletions cut 5 bases from V and 5 bases from J, with 13 bases between. Germline CDR1 reads SGHTA; CDR2 reads FQGNSA. The CDR3 reads CASSVQGTDEQYF. CDR3 sequence (DNA): TGTGCCAGCAGCGTACAGGGTACGGACGAGCAGTACTTC.

This clone was observed a handful of times. Other nucleotide sequences in the sample specify the same CDR3. This chain connects TRBV5-1 to TRBJ2-7, with 8 bases fitting TRBD1. The length of the CDR3 is 14 residues. V lost 0 bases, J lost 2 bases, and 1 base stayed unmatched. Germline V gene data show CDR1 as SGHRS and CDR2 as YFSETQ. CDR3 loop: CASSLGDRTYEQYF. The CDR3 nucleotides read TGCGCCAGCAGCTTGGGGGACAGGACCTACGAGCAGTACTTC.

The V call is TRBV2, the J call TRBJ1-1; D remains unclear. The CDR3 sequence is 12 residues long. V gave up 3 bases and J gave up 10 bases, with 12 bases separating them. The germline gives CDR1 SNHLY, CDR2 FYNNEI. CDR3 protein: CASSDVGRGAFF. The CDR3 coding sequence is TGTGCCAGCAGTGACGTGGGTCGGGGAGCTTTCTTT.

This clone was found many times. The J gene is TRBJ2-7, the V gene TRBV14, with D perhaps TRBD1 (5 bases). The CDR3 has 13 amino acids. Trimming shortened V by 6 bases and J by 7 bases, and 16 bases separated the two germline ends. Germline CDR1 is SGHDN and CDR2 is FVKESK. The CDR3 reads CASRKGRLEEQYF. As DNA, the CDR3 is TGTGCCAGCAGGAAGGGGCGGCTCGAGGAGCAGTACTTC.

This clone was detected once. The chain carries TRBV12-5 and TRBJ2-5; 9 bases match TRBD2. This CDR3 comprises 16 residues. CDR1 is LGHNT, CDR2 FRNRAP, per germline. V shed 3 bases, J shed 5 bases, and the junction held 10 bases outside the gene matches. In DNA, the CDR3 is TGTGCTAGTGGTTTAACCATTAGCGGGGGCGGGGAGACCCAGTACTTC. Translating it yields CASGLTISGGGETQYF.

This sequence joins TRBV2 and TRBJ2-5, with 11 bases lining up with TRBD2. The germline V gene has CDR1 SNHLY and CDR2 FYNNEI. The V segment lost 7 bases and the J segment 5 bases; nucleotides outside the gene matches: 9. CDR3 length: 15 amino acids. The CDR3 region has the DNA TGTGCCAGCACGGGACTAGCGGTCTGGGGGGAGACCCAGTACTTC. Protein: CASTGLAVWGETQYF.

The chain combines TRBV7-2 with TRBJ2-2; 11 bases are shared with TRBD2. The CDR3 length is 15 residues. Losses at the gene ends were 5 bases for V and 2 bases for J; bases not matched to a gene: 1. Per germline, CDR1 SGHTA and CDR2 FQGNSA. DNA for the CDR3: TGTGCCAGCAGCGGGACTAGCGGAAACACCGGGGAGCTGTTTTTT. Its translation is CASSGTSGNTGELFF.

This clone was observed a handful of times. The chain links TRBV5-1 to TRBJ2-1; 10 positions match TRBD2. The CDR3 covers 15 residues. Germline V gives CDR1 SGHRS, CDR2 YFSETQ. The V and J ends lost 3 bases and 8 bases, in that order; junction bases with no gene match: 8. This chain's CDR3 is CASSYELAGFDEQFF. The CDR3 nucleotides are TGCGCCAGCAGCTATGAACTAGCGGGGTTTGATGAGCAGTTCTTC. Looking up the rest from reference TRBV5-1 and TRBJ2-1 gives the full variable domain: KAGVTQTPRYLIKTRGQQVTLSCSPISGHRSVSWYQQTPGQGLQFLFEYFSETQRNKGNFPGRFSGRQFSNSRSEMNVSTLELGDSALYLCASSYELAGFDEQFFGPGTRLTVL.

This clone has more than one count but fewer than ten. The chain recombines TRBV18 with TRBJ2-5, with D perhaps matching TRBD1 (6 bases). Trimming removed 4 bases from V and 2 bases from J, with 8 bases in between. The CDR3 runs to 13 residues. In germline, CDR1 is KGHSH, CDR2 LQKENI. CDR3 in amino acids: CASSQGEQETQYF. DNA of the CDR3: TGTGCCAGCTCACAGGGGGAACAAGAGACCCAGTACTTC.

The rearrangement links TRBV7-9 to TRBJ1-5, with TRBD1 matching 7 bases. The trim removed 1 base at V and 1 base at J, leaving 4 bases unmatched. From germline, CDR1 is SEHNR and CDR2 FQNEAQ (reference sequence). The CDR3 is 16 amino acids. This CDR3 is CASSLVGTASNQPQHF. DNA of the CDR3: TGTGCCAGCAGCTTAGTTGGGACAGCAAGCAATCAGCCCCAGCATTTT.

This clone was seen more than once but under ten times. The genes are TRBV5-4 and TRBJ2-2; D is unclear. Between the trimmed V and J ends, which lost 1 base and 6 bases, there was a span of 19 bases. The CDR3 loop spans 17 amino acids. Per the germline V gene, CDR1 is SGHNT and CDR2 is YYREEE (reference sequence). The CDR3: CASSLRPRFVRSGELFF. Written as DNA, the CDR3 is TGTGCCAGCAGCTTGAGGCCTAGATTTGTTCGGTCCGGGGAGCTGTTTTTT.

The rearrangement joins TRBV27 to TRBJ2-1; 7 bases agree with TRBD1. The length of the CDR3 is 14 residues. Germline V gene lookup returns CDR1 MNHEY and CDR2 SMNVEV (reference sequence). V was pared by 3 bases and J by 8 bases, with 7 bases of the junction left unmatched. This chain's CDR3 is CASSFQGVRDEQFF. CDR3 nucleotides: TGTGCCAGCAGTTTCCAGGGGGTACGGGATGAGCAGTTCTTC.